The 22 T cell receptor beta chains below were found in one sample sequenced in a study of T cells in Graves' hyperthyroidism and ophthalmopathy (dated by TCRdb to between 2017 and 2020). The library came from multiplex PCR. The sample was run on an Illumina HiSeq 2000. Amplification of TCR beta CDR3 regions was carried out from RNA transcripts. The TCR CDR3 was subjected to a first round of RT-PCR using the HTBI primer set and the Qiagen OneStep RT-PCR kit. The public reads were run again by TCRdb, first through fastp at Q25 and then through MiXCR, and only productive beta chains were kept. All rows with the same CDR3 protein become a single entry with the most common DNA and genes. The sample yields 500,000 or so distinct CDR3 sequences; roughly 18% were counted once. Of the sample, roughly a sixth is held by the ten largest clones. Sequencing used blood. The origin of the receptors is a woman aged 18-29 years with Graves' ophthalmopathy.

This clonotype was observed at least ten times. This chain uses TRBV29-1 with TRBJ2-1, with TRBD1 as a possible D gene (7 bases). V lost 3 bases to trimming and J lost 7 bases, with 13 bases between them. This CDR3 spans 13 amino acids. Germline CDR1 reads SQVTM; CDR2 reads ANQGSEA. Written as DNA, the CDR3 is TGCAGCGTTGAGGTGCAGGGGGGAAATGAGCAGTTCTTC. This codes for CSVEVQGGNEQFF.

At least ten counts were recorded for this clonotype. V usage is TRBV29-1 and J usage is TRBJ2-2, with 11 positions matching TRBD1. There are 17 residues in the CDR3. V lost 0 bases, J lost 4 bases, and 7 bases stayed unmatched. Germline lookup yields CDR1 SQVTM and CDR2 ANQGSEA. The CDR3 DNA is TGCAGCGTTGAAGAAGGGAGGACAGGGGGCATCACCGGGGAGCTGTTTTTT. The encoded protein is CSVEEGRTGGITGELFF.

This clonotype was detected ten times or more. In DNA form, the CDR3 reads TGCAGTGCTAGAGATGTGAGCTACGAGCAGTACTTC. Amino acid sequence: CSARDVSYEQYF. The gene calls are TRBV20-1 and TRBJ2-7; D is undetermined. V was pared by 0 bases and J by 3 bases, with 6 bases between. The CDR3 has 12 residues. Germline CDR1 is DFQATT and CDR2 is SNEGSKA (reference sequence).

This clonotype was seen repeatedly, ten times or more. The rearrangement uses TRBV3-1 and TRBJ2-7, with 7 bases that match TRBD2. Germline CDR1 reads LGHDT; CDR2 reads YNNKEL (reference sequence). The CDR3 length is 15 residues. After removal of 0 bases from V and 3 bases from J, the junction contained 5 bases not matched to a gene. CDR3 amino acids: CASSQDTERDYEQYF. The CDR3 nucleotides are TGTGCCAGCAGCCAAGATACGGAGCGGGACTACGAGCAGTACTTC.

This clonotype was observed once. This chain links TRBV2 with TRBJ2-4, with D possibly TRBD2 on 6 matching bases. The germline gives CDR1 SNHLY, CDR2 FYNNEI. The CDR3 has 15 residues. Deletions cut 8 bases from V and 0 bases from J, with 14 bases between. CDR3 protein: CASGEVGIAKNIQYF. CDR3 bases: TGTGCCAGCGGGGAGGTGGGGATAGCCAAAAACATTCAGTACTTC. Full variable domain (rest looked up from reference TRBV2 and TRBJ2-4): EPEVTQTPSHQVTQMGQEVILRCVPISNHLYFYWYRQILGQKVEFLVSFYNNEISEKSEIFDDQFSVERPDGSNFTLKIRSTKLEDSAMYFCASGEVGIAKNIQYFGAGTRLSVL.

This clonotype was seen more than once but under ten times. This chain uses TRBV7-3 with TRBJ2-3; 8 nucleotides agree with TRBD1. V lost 5 bases and J lost 0; bases outside the gene matches: 7. CDR1 and CDR2 (germline): SGHTA, FQGTGA. The CDR3 consists of 16 residues. CDR3 sequence reads: CASSPPGGPSTDTQYF. The CDR3 DNA sequence: TGTGCCAGCAGCCCCCCAGGGGGCCCTAGCACAGATACGCAGTATTTT.

This clonotype showed up many times. The rearrangement links TRBV3-1 to TRBJ1-2; no firm D call. There are 15 residues in the CDR3. Per germline, CDR1 LGHDT and CDR2 YNNKEL (reference sequence). Trimming took 4 bases from V and 1 from J, leaving 13 bases between them. The CDR3 loop is CASSPTPGVNYGYTF. As DNA, the CDR3 is TGTGCCAGCAGCCCCACCCCTGGGGTTAACTATGGCTACACCTTC. The whole variable domain, remainder taken from reference TRBV3-1 and TRBJ1-2, is DTAVSQTPKYLVTQMGNDKSIKCEQNLGHDTMYWYKQDSKKFLKIMFSYNNKELIINETVPNRFSPKSPDKAHLNLHINSLELGDSAVYFCASSPTPGVNYGYTFGSGTRLTVV.

In its sample, this clonotype was seen many times. The rearrangement uses TRBV3-1 and TRBJ1-5, with TRBD1 as a possible D gene (6 bases). Germline V lookup: CDR1 LGHDT, CDR2 YNNKEL (reference sequence). The CDR3 has 15 residues. The V and J ends lost 2 bases and 6 bases respectively, with 14 bases between them. Here the CDR3 reads CASSQNRVPSQPQHF. The DNA for the CDR3 is TGTGCCAGCAGCCAAAACAGGGTTCCTAGTCAGCCCCAGCATTTT.

At least ten counts were recorded for this clonotype. The CDR3 DNA sequence: TGTGCCAGCAGTGGGGGGGTGGGGACATGGGACACAGATACGCAGTATTTT. It yields the protein CASSGGVGTWDTDTQYF. This chain joins TRBV2 and TRBJ2-3; D may match TRBD1 or TRBD2 (6 bases each). There are 17 residues in the CDR3. CDR1 SNHLY and CDR2 FYNNEI come from the germline V gene. V shed 4 bases and J shed 2 bases, with 19 bases lying between them.

This clonotype was observed a few times. The rearrangement uses TRBV4-2 and TRBJ2-3, with D possibly TRBD1 on 5 matching bases. CDR3 length: 18 amino acids. Germline lookup yields CDR1 LGHNA and CDR2 YNFKEQ. V was clipped by 0 bases and J by 1 base, with 17 bases between them. The CDR3: CASSQEGIGAGRTDTQYF. As DNA, the CDR3 is TGTGCCAGCAGCCAAGAGGGCATTGGGGCAGGCCGCACAGATACGCAGTATTTT.

The sample holds many counts of this clonotype. The rearrangement uses TRBV11-2 and TRBJ1-5; TRBD1 matches 11 bases. Per the germline V gene, CDR1 is SGHAT and CDR2 is FQNNGV. V trimming: 5 bases; J trimming: 1 base; junction bases outside the gene matches: 10. The length of the CDR3 is 18 residues. CDR3 region: CASSPGTGGTDSNQPQHF. The CDR3 bases are TGTGCCAGCAGCCCTGGGACAGGGGGAACGGACAGCAATCAGCCCCAGCATTTT.

This clonotype was observed a handful of times. The chain is built from TRBV9 and TRBJ2-1; 8 nucleotides match TRBD2. J was trimmed by 6 bases and V by 0 bases; bases with no gene match: 5. The CDR3 covers 15 residues. Germline V gives CDR1 SGDLS, CDR2 YYNGEE. CDR3 in amino acids: CASSVEGLVRNEQFF. As DNA, the CDR3 is TGTGCCAGCAGCGTAGAGGGACTAGTGCGCAATGAGCAGTTCTTC.

This clonotype occurred a few times. The chain is built from TRBV20-1 and TRBJ2-7; 7 bases agree with TRBD2. The V gene's germline CDR1 is DFQATT and CDR2 SNEGSKA (reference sequence). This CDR3 contains 12 residues. Trimming at V came to 6 bases and at J to 0 bases, leaving 2 bases not matched to a gene. The CDR3 reads CSAERDSYEQYF. CDR3 DNA: TGCAGTGCCGAGCGGGACTCCTACGAGCAGTACTTC.

With regard to this clonotype: The junction does not match germline at one end; this may be a read error. The chain uses TRBV7-2 and TRBJ2-1; unclear D gene. There are 12 residues in the CDR3. Germline CDR1 SGHTA, CDR2 FQGNSA. Written as DNA, the CDR3 is TGTGCCGGCAGCTTAGTAGAAAATGAGCAGTTCTTC. Translation: CAGSLVENEQFF.

The chain has TRBV7-9 and TRBJ2-7; 7 positions match TRBD1. V gave up 1 base and J gave up 6 bases; unmatched junction bases: 9. The CDR3 sequence is 15 residues long. Germline V gene data show CDR1 as SEHNR and CDR2 as FQNEAQ (reference sequence). The chain's CDR3 is CASSLEGQEASEQYF. The CDR3 DNA follows: TGTGCCAGCAGCTTAGAAGGACAGGAGGCTTCCGAGCAGTACTTC.

This clonotype was seen ten or more times. The genes are TRBV13 and TRBJ2-7; 7 bases align to TRBD2. CDR3 length: 14 residues. CDR1 is PRHDT, CDR2 FYEKMQ, per germline (reference sequence). Trimming cost V 0 bases and J 5 bases; bases outside gene matches: 4. The CDR3 reads CASSLGGRINEQYF. CDR3 in DNA: TGTGCCAGCAGCTTAGGCGGGAGGATCAACGAGCAGTACTTC.

This clonotype has a handful of counts. A much larger clone lies one base from this, so it may be a read error. This chain connects TRBV11-2 to TRBJ2-5; 7 nucleotides align to TRBD1. The CDR3 spans 14 residues. CDR1 is SGHAT, CDR2 FQNNGV, per germline. The ends lost 6 bases at V and 5 bases at J; junction bases unmatched: 9. The CDR3 DNA reads as TGTGCCAGCAGGGTACCGGGACAGAGGGAGACCCAGTACTTC. This gives the protein CASRVPGQRETQYF.

A few counts support this clonotype. The rearrangement links TRBV4-1 to TRBJ1-2, with 8 bases that match TRBD1. Germline CDR1 MGHRA, CDR2 YSYEKL. V lost 3 bases, J lost 7 bases, and 10 bases stayed unmatched. This CDR3 comprises 15 residues. The CDR3, as DNA: TGCGCCAGCAGCCAGGCTTGGGGCAGGGGGCCTGGCTACACCTTC. It yields the protein CASSQAWGRGPGYTF.

The chain carries TRBV7-9 and TRBJ1-4; D not resolved. This CDR3 is 18 amino acids long. Germline loops: CDR1 SEHNR, CDR2 FQNEAQ (reference sequence). V was cut by 2 bases and J by 0 bases, with 16 bases left in between. CDR3 sequence: CASSLIGLGIATNEKLFF. The CDR3 nucleotides are TGTGCCAGCAGCTTAATAGGGTTGGGCATTGCAACTAATGAAAAACTGTTTTTT.

This clonotype was found a few times. This chain uses TRBV5-1 with TRBJ2-1; 10 nucleotides match TRBD1. The V gene's germline CDR1 is SGHRS and CDR2 YFSETQ. The CDR3 is 15 amino acids. V dropped 7 bases and J dropped 3; count of bases not matched to a gene: 7. The CDR3 spells CASGRTGGNYNEQFF. The CDR3 DNA follows: TGCGCCAGCGGAAGGACAGGGGGTAACTACAATGAGCAGTTCTTC.

Note on this clonotype: One end of the junction fails to match germline, which may point to a read error. In DNA, the CDR3 is TGTGCCATCCGTGATGGCAGGGACTATGGCTACACCTTC. Protein sequence: CAIRDGRDYGYTF. The J gene is TRBJ1-2, the V gene TRBV10-3; tentatively, D is TRBD1 (5 bases). CDR1 and CDR2 from the germline V gene are ENHRY and SYGVKD. The length of the CDR3 is 13 residues.

This clonotype was counted only a few times. This chain links TRBV7-9 with TRBJ1-2; D perhaps matches TRBD1 (5 bases). Looked up from germline, CDR1 is SEHNR and CDR2 is FQNEAQ (reference sequence). V was cut by 1 base and J by 2 bases, with 11 bases left in between. CDR3 size: 15 residues. CDR3 in DNA: TGTGCCAGCAGCTTAGAGGCAGGGAGCAACTATGGCTACACCTTC. Its protein is CASSLEAGSNYGYTF.